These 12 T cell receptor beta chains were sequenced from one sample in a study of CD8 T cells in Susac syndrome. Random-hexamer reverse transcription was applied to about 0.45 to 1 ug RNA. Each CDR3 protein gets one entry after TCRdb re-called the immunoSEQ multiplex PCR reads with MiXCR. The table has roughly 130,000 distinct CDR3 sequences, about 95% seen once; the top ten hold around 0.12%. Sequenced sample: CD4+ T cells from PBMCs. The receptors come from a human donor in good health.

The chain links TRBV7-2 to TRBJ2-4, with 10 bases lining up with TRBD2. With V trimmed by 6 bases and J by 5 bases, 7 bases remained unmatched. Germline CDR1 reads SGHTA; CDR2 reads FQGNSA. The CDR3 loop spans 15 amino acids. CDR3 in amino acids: CASSPVAGGQNIQYF. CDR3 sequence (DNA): TGTGCCAGCAGTCCGGTAGCGGGGGGTCAAAACATTCAGTACTTC.

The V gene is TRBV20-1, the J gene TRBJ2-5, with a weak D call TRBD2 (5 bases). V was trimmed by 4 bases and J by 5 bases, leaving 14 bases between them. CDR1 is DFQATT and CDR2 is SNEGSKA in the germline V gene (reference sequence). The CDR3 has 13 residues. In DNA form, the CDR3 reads TGCAGTGCTACAGCGGAAACGGGGGAGACCCAGTACTTC. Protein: CSATAETGETQYF.

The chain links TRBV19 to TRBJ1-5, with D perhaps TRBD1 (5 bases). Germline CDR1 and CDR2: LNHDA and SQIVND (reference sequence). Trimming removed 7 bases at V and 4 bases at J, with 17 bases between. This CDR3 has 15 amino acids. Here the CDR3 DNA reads TGTGCCAGTATCCATAGGGAGGGGTTGAATCAGCCCCAGCATTTT. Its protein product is CASIHREGLNQPQHF.

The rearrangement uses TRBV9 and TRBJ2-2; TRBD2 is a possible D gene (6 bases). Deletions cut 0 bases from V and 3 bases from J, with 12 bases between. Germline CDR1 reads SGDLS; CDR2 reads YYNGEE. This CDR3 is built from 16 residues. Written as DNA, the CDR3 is TGTGCCAGCAGCGTAGCGGAGGGAGGTTACACCGGGGAGCTGTTTTTT. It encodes CASSVAEGGYTGELFF.

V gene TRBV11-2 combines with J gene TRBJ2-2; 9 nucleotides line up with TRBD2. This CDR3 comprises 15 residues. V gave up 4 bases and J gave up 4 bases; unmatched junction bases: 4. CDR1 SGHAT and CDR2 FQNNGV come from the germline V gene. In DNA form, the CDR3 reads TGTGCCAGCAGCTCCGGACTAGCGACCACCGGGGAGCTGTTTTTT. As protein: CASSSGLATTGELFF.

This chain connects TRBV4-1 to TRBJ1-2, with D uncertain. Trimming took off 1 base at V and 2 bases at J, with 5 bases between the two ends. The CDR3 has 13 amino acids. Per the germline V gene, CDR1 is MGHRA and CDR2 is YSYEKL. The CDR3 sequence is CASSQAGNYGYTF. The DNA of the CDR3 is TGCGCCAGCAGCCAAGCGGGGAACTATGGCTACACCTTC.

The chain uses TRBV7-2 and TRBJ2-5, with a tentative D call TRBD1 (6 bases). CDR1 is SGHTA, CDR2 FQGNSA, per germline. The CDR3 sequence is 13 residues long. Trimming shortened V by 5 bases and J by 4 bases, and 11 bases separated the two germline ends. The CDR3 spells CASSPGQRETQYF. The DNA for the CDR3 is TGTGCCAGCAGCCCCGGACAGAGAGAGACCCAGTACTTC.

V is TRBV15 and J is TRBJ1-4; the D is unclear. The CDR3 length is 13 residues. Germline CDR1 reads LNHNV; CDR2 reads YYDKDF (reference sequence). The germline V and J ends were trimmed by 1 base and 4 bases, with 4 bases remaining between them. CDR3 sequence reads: CATSRVLNEKLFF. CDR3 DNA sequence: TGTGCCACCAGCAGAGTTCTTAATGAAAAACTGTTTTTT. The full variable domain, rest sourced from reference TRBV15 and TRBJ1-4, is DAMVIQNPRYQVTQFGKPVTLSCSQTLNHNVMYWYQQKSSQAPKLLFHYYDKDFNNEADTPDNFQSRRPNTSFCFLDIRSPGLGDTAMYLCATSRVLNEKLFFGSGTQLSVL.

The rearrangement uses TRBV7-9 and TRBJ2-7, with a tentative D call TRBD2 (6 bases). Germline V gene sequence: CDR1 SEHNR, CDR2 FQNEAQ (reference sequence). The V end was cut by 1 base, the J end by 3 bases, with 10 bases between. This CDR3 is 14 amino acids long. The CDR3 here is CASSLVAGFYEQYF. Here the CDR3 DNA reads TGTGCCAGCAGCTTAGTCGCGGGGTTCTACGAGCAGTACTTC.

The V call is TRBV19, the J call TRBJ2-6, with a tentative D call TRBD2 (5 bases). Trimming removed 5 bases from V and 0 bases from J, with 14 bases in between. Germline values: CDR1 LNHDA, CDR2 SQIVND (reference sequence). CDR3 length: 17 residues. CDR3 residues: CASSGHPGSSGANVLTF. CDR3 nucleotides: TGTGCCAGTAGTGGTCATCCGGGGAGCTCTGGGGCCAACGTCCTGACTTTC.

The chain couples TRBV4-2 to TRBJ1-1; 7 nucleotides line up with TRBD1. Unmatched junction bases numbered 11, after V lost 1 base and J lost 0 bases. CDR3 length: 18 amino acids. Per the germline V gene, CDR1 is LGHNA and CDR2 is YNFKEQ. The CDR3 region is CASSQVPSGGGLNTEAFF. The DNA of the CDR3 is TGTGCCAGCAGCCAAGTCCCCTCAGGGGGAGGGCTGAACACTGAAGCTTTCTTT.

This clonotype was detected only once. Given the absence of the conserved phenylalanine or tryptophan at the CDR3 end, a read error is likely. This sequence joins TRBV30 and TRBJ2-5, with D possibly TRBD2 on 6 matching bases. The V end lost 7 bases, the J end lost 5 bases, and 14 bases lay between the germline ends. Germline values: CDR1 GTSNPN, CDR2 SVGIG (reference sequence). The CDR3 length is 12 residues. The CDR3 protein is CASTGSGETQYL. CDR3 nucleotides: TGTGCCTCGACCGGGAGTGGTGAGACCCAGTACCTC.